This TCR beta chain appears in the sequencing data of a study of blood T cell repertoires in COVID-19. The V end was cut by 5 bases, the J end by 6 bases, with 11 bases between. Per the germline V gene, CDR1 is KGHSH and CDR2 is LQKENI. CDR3 length: 14 residues. Assay: immunoSEQ multiplex PCR; the TCRdb copy retains only in-frame clones and omits some. The table has under 450,000 clones, about four fifths seen once. Sequencing was performed on peripheral blood. The TCR originated in a human donor with acute or convalescent COVID-19. The donor label of this sample is uncertain. This chain joins TRBV18 and TRBJ1-6; tentative D call: TRBD1 (6 bases). In DNA form, the CDR3 reads TGTGCCAGCTCAGAGGACAGCGGTAATTCACCCCTCCACTTT. Translated: CASSEDSGNSPLHF.